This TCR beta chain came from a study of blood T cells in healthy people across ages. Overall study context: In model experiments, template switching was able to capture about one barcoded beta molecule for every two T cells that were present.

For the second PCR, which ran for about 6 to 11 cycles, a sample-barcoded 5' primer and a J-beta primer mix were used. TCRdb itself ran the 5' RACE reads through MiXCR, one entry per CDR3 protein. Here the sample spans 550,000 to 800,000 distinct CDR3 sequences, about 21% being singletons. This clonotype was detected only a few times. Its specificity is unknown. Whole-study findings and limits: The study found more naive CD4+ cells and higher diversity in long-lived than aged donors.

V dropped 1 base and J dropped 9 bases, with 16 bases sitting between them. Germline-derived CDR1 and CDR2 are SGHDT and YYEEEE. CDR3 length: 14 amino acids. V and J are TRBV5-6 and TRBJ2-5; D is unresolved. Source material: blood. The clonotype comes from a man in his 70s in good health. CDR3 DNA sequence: TGTGCCAGCAGCTTGTTGTCCGAGCAAGACGCCCAGTACTTC. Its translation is CASSLLSEQDAQYF. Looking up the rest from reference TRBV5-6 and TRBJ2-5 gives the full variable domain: DAGVTQSPTHLIKTRGQQVTLRCSPKSGHDTVSWYQQALGQGPQFIFQYYEEEERQRGNFPDRFSGHQFPNYSSELNVNALLLGDSALYLCASSLLSEQDAQYFGPGTRLLVL.